The rows below give T cell receptor beta chains drawn from one sample of a study of TIL therapy for anti-PD-1-resistant metastatic lung cancer. The protocol was immunoSEQ multiplex PCR, while the TCRdb copy is restricted to in-frame clones and leaves out a portion. Found here are approximately 87,000 clones, roughly 65% of them singletons; the top ten hold roughly 11%. Sequencing used tumor tissue, obtained at baseline. All receptors derive from a person between 25 and 80 years old with non-small cell lung cancer. CDR3s include the opening cysteine and the closing phenylalanine or tryptophan. D genes are given only for firm matches. For some rows the clone size is stated as once, few or many, or as a class when expanded; others skip it.

>NA|TRBV5-1|TRBJ2-1|NA
CASSLGVASNEQFF
TGCGCCAGCAGCTTGGGGGTAGCGTCCAATGAGCAGTTCTTC
>NA|TRBV29-1|TRBJ1-1|NA
CSVISYLNTEAFF
TGCAGCGTGATTTCCTATTTGAACACTGAAGCTTTCTTT
>NA|TRBV6-4|TRBJ2-2|many
CASSEALNTGELFF
TGTGCCAGCAGTGAAGCTCTGAACACCGGGGAGCTGTTTTTT
>NA|TRBV4-1|TRBJ1-5|few
CASSPLRDGNQPQHF
TGCGCCAGCAGCCCACTTCGGGATGGGAATCAGCCCCAGCATTTT
>NA|TRBV5-1|TRBJ2-7|NA
CASRHSYEQYF
TGCGCCAGCAGGCACAGCTACGAGCAGTACTTC
>NA|TRBV19|TRBJ1-1|NA
CASSMIQNTEAFF
TGTGCCAGTAGTATGATCCAGAACACTGAAGCTTTCTTT
>NA|TRBV18|TRBJ2-7|NA
CASSPDSYEQYF
TGTGCCAGCTCACCAGATTCCTACGAGCAGTACTTC
>NA|TRBV5-5|TRBJ2-5|NA
CASSWRGETQYF
TGTGCCAGCAGCTGGAGGGGGGAGACCCAGTACTTC
>TRBD2|TRBV10-2|TRBJ2-3|NA
CACSGQSIAGETTDTQYF
TGCGCCTGCTCGGGACAGTCCATAGCGGGGGAGACCACAGATACGCAGTATTTT
>NA|TRBV5-4|TRBJ2-2|NA
CASSLQRGTATGELFF
TGTGCCAGCAGCCTTCAACGCGGGACAGCCACCGGGGAGCTGTTTTTT
>NA|TRBV30|TRBJ1-5|NA
CAWNVRGGGNQPQHF
TGTGCCTGGAATGTTAGGGGGGGTGGCAATCAGCCCCAGCATTTT
>NA|TRBV5-6|TRBJ2-1|NA
CASSLPSGGGGDEQFF
TGTGCCAGCAGCTTGCCCTCAGGGGGGGGCGGGGATGAGCAGTTCTTC
>NA|TRBV7-3|TRBJ2-6|NA
CASSRLVGGANSGANVLTF
TGTGCCAGCAGTCGTCTCGTCGGAGGGGCAAACTCTGGGGCCAACGTCCTGACTTTC
>NA|TRBV27|TRBJ1-2|once
CASSTGGRYGYTF
TGTGCCAGCAGTACGGGGGGGCGCTATGGCTACACCTTC
>TRBD2|TRBV27|TRBJ2-1|NA
CASSSRTSGRAPYNEQFF
TGTGCCAGCAGTTCCCGGACTAGCGGGAGGGCTCCCTACAATGAGCAGTTCTTC
>NA|TRBV3-1/TRBV3-2|TRBJ2-1|NA
CASSQDWANEQFF
TGTGCCAGCAGCCAAGACTGGGCCAATGAGCAGTTCTTC
>TRBD1|TRBV5-1|TRBJ2-3|NA
CASSLGAGGTDTQYF
TGCGCCAGCAGCTTGGGGGCAGGGGGTACAGATACGCAGTATTTT
>TRBD2|TRBV29-1|TRBJ2-3|NA
CSVEDRVAGAVDTQYF
TGCAGCGTTGAAGATCGAGTAGCGGGAGCGGTAGATACGCAGTATTTT
>NA|TRBV5-1|TRBJ1-2|NA
CASSLGDIGYTF
TGCGCCAGCAGCTTGGGGGACATTGGCTACACCTTC
>NA|TRBV7-2|TRBJ1-2|few
CASSLLNYGYTF
TGTGCCAGCAGCTTACTAAACTATGGCTACACCTTC
>NA|TRBV9|TRBJ2-5|NA
CASSGVVQETQYF
TGTGCCAGCAGCGGGGTAGTGCAAGAGACCCAGTACTTC
>NA|TRBV7-9|TRBJ2-5|few
CASSLGGGDQETQYF
TGTGCCAGCAGCTTAGGAGGTGGGGACCAAGAGACCCAGTACTTC
>NA|TRBV27|TRBJ1-6|NA
CASSRRQDYSPLHF
TGTGCCAGCAGTCGGAGACAGGACTATTCACCCCTCCACTTT
>TRBD2|TRBV30|TRBJ2-2|NA
CALRTSGSTGELFF
TGTGCCTTGAGGACTAGCGGGTCCACCGGGGAGCTGTTTTTT
>NA|TRBV7-9|TRBJ2-3|NA
CASRALVTDTQYF
TGTGCCAGCAGGGCCTTGGTGACAGATACGCAGTATTTT
>TRBD2|TRBV30|TRBJ2-4|NA
CAWSVRGLGKNIQYF
TGTGCCTGGAGTGTACGAGGACTAGGAAAAAACATTCAGTACTTC
>NA|TRBV6-2/TRBV6-3|TRBJ2-7|once
CASSPLDGGGSSYEQYF
TGTGCCAGCAGCCCTCTGGACGGAGGGGGAAGCTCCTACGAGCAGTACTTC
>NA|TRBV19|TRBJ2-1|NA
CASRVWDDSYNEQFF
TGTGCCAGTAGAGTGTGGGATGACTCCTACAATGAGCAGTTCTTC
>NA|TRBV28|TRBJ2-3|few
CASSPLGGASTDTQYF
TGTGCCAGCAGTCCCTTGGGGGGGGCTAGCACAGATACGCAGTATTTT
>TRBD2|TRBV27|TRBJ2-7|NA
CASNRLAGGEQYF
TGTGCCAGCAATAGGCTAGCGGGAGGCGAGCAGTACTTC
>NA|TRBV6-2/TRBV6-3|TRBJ1-4|few
CASSSRGSNEKLFF
TGTGCCAGCAGTTCTCGGGGGTCTAATGAAAAACTGTTTTTT
>NA|TRBV6-2/TRBV6-3|TRBJ1-5|NA
CASSPTGRGQPQHF
TGTGCCAGCAGTCCGACAGGACGGGGCCAGCCCCAGCATTTT
>NA|TRBV7-2|TRBJ2-1|NA
CASSRHQTGWGSIQGEQFF
TGTGCCAGCAGCCGCCATCAAACAGGGTGGGGGTCTATACAGGGTGAGCAGTTCTTC
>TRBD2|TRBV6-6|TRBJ2-7|NA
CASSPRTSWSHEQYF
TGTGCCAGCAGCCCCAGGACTAGTTGGTCCCACGAGCAGTACTTC
>TRBD1|TRBV15|TRBJ2-5|NA
CATSRGDRGIEETQYF
TGTGCCACCAGCAGAGGTGACAGGGGGATAGAAGAGACCCAGTACTTC
>NA|TRBV1|TRBJ2-2|few
CTSSCPGELFF
TGCACCAGCAGCTGCCCCGGGGAGCTGTTTTTT
>NA|TRBV2|TRBJ1-5|NA
CASKEQLSNQPQHF
TGTGCCAGCAAAGAGCAACTTAGCAATCAGCCCCAGCATTTT
>NA|TRBV15|TRBJ2-1|NA
CATSRDVGDNEQFF
TGTGCCACCAGCAGAGATGTGGGAGACAATGAGCAGTTCTTC
>TRBD2|TRBV2|TRBJ2-5|NA
CASSPRLAGEETQYF
TGTGCCAGCAGTCCACGCCTAGCGGGGGAAGAGACCCAGTACTTC
>TRBD1|TRBV29-1|TRBJ2-5|NA
CSVQPGTGGQETQYF
TGCAGCGTCCAACCCGGGACAGGTGGGCAAGAGACCCAGTACTTC
>NA|TRBV21-1|TRBJ1-2|NA
CASRRTGKKGNYGYTF
TGTGCCAGCAGACGGACAGGGAAGAAGGGAAACTATGGCTACACCTTC
>NA|TRBV7-2|TRBJ2-2|NA
CASSLVGTTLGELFF
TGTGCCAGCAGCTTAGTAGGGACAACTTTGGGGGAGCTGTTTTTT
>NA|TRBV7-9|TRBJ2-1|NA
CASSSPYYNEQFF
TGTGCCAGCAGCTCCCCATATTACAATGAGCAGTTCTTC
>TRBD2|TRBV5-1|TRBJ2-1|NA
CASTVGSGKYNEQFF
TGCGCCAGCACCGTCGGTAGCGGGAAGTACAATGAGCAGTTCTTC
>TRBD2|TRBV10-3|TRBJ2-7|NA
CAIGPAGNVYEQYF
TGTGCCATCGGTCCAGCGGGGAACGTCTACGAGCAGTACTTC